This T cell receptor (beta chain) came from a study of shared clonotypes between healthy human individuals. Whole-study context: Donors were a couple of women and three men aged 18 to 49.

The naive CD8 fraction comprised CD45RO-negative cells positively selected for CCR7 and excluded terminally differentiated effector memory CD45RA+ cells. Study-wide findings and caveats: Among donors, clonotype sharing was expected to be affected by sequencing depth. Relative to clonotypes present in all four donors, those not shared had lower generation probabilities.

The V end was cut by 2 bases, the J end by 9 bases, with 30 bases between. From germline, CDR1 is SGDLS and CDR2 YYNGEE. The length of the CDR3 is 19 residues. Turning to this clone: Its antigen is not identified.

Assay: immunoSEQ multiplex PCR; the TCRdb copy retains only in-frame clones and omits some. The sample carries about 680,000 clones, under 95% recorded once. The source material was naive CD8+ T cells sorted from blood. The chain links TRBV9 to TRBJ2-1; tentative D call: TRBD2 (6 bases). This clonotype was obtained from a young man in good health. The CDR3 DNA sequence: TGTGCCAGCAGCGTCTCGGCCCTCGGGTTAGCGGACTTTTCGGGTGAGCAGTTCTTC. It encodes CASSVSALGLADFSGEQFF. Full variable domain (rest looked up from reference TRBV9 and TRBJ2-1): DSGVTQTPKHLITATGQRVTLRCSPRSGDLSVYWYQQSLDQGLQFLIQYYNGEERAKGNILERFSAQQFPDLHSELNLSSLELGDSALYFCASSVSALGLADFSGEQFFGPGTRLTVL.